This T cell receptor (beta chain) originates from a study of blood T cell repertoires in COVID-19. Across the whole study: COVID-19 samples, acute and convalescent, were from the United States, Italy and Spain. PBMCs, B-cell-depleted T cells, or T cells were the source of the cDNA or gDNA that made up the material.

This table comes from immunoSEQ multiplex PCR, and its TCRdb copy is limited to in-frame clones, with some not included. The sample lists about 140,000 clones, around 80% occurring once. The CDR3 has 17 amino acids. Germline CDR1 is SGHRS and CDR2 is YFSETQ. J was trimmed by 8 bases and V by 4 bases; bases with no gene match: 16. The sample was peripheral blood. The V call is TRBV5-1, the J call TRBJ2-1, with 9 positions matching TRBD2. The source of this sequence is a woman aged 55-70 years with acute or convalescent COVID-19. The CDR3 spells CASSPIRGGRALDEQFF. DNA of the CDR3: TGCGCCAGCAGCCCAATTAGGGGCGGGAGGGCCTTGGATGAGCAGTTCTTC.